What follows are 7 T cell receptor beta chains derived from one specimen sequenced in a study of spatial heterogeneity in lung cancer. Overall study results and limits: Intratumoral expanded alpha and beta TCR counts were found to track tumor mutation counts.

For these receptors, no antigen is known. The sample's time point: sample taken at primary tumor resection. TCRdb recomputed calls from the 5' RACE reads with MiXCR, one row per CDR3 protein. The sample contains 7,000 to 8,000 distinct CDR3 sequences, approximately 8% of which appear only once. This specimen was lung tumor tissue, taken at surgery. Receptors originate from a male donor with early-stage non-small cell lung cancer.

This clonotype was recorded at least ten times. The J gene is TRBJ2-3, the V gene TRBV28; 9 bases are shared with TRBD2. CDR3 length: 14 residues. Trimming took 8 bases from V and 4 from J; bases not matched to a gene: 7. The germline V gene has CDR1 MDHEN and CDR2 SYDVKM. The CDR3 is CASFSGRGSDTQYF. The CDR3 DNA reads as TGTGCCAGCTTTAGCGGGAGAGGGTCAGATACGCAGTATTTT.

By frequency in the sample, this clonotype is medium-sized (0.01 to 0.1%). This chain links TRBV9 with TRBJ2-7; D is perhaps TRBD1 (5 bases). This CDR3 comprises 17 residues. V was pared by 4 bases and J by 2 bases, with 22 bases between. Germline V lookup: CDR1 SGDLS, CDR2 YYNGEE. The CDR3, as DNA: TGTGCCAGCAGCTCCAATCCCTCTGGGGCAACCGCCTACGAGCAGTACTTC. The encoded protein is CASSSNPSGATAYEQYF.

By sample fraction, this clonotype is medium-sized. The gene calls are TRBV20-1 and TRBJ2-5; D remains unclear. Germline-derived CDR1 and CDR2 are DFQATT and SNEGSKA (reference sequence). CDR3 length: 14 residues. Trimming removed 1 base at V and 2 bases at J, with 11 bases between. The CDR3 DNA reads as TGCAGTGCTAGAGTTATACACCGACAAGAGACCCAGTACTTC. Protein sequence: CSARVIHRQETQYF.

This clonotype is medium-sized. The chain links TRBV20-1 to TRBJ2-7; tentative D call: TRBD2 (6 bases). V lost 3 bases and J lost 4, with 10 bases in between. CDR3 length: 12 amino acids. From germline, CDR1 is DFQATT and CDR2 SNEGSKA (reference sequence). The CDR3 bases are TGCAGTGCTAGCGGGAGTGGATACGAGCAGTACTTC. This encodes CSASGSGYEQYF.

Only a few counts were recorded for this clonotype. This sequence joins TRBV20-1 and TRBJ2-1; a weak D match, TRBD1 (5 bases). The CDR3 is 12 amino acids. V shed 6 bases and J shed 6 bases, with 12 bases lying between them. Germline V gene sequence: CDR1 DFQATT, CDR2 SNEGSKA (reference sequence). CDR3 region: CSAAIRGNEQFF. CDR3 in DNA: TGCAGTGCCGCCATTAGGGGCAATGAGCAGTTCTTC.

Within the sample, this clonotype is medium-sized. The V gene is TRBV29-1, the J gene TRBJ2-5, with D possibly TRBD2 on 6 matching bases. CDR3 length equals 13 residues. Germline CDR1 SQVTM, CDR2 ANQGSEA. The V end lost 6 bases, the J end lost 5 bases, and 16 bases lay between the germline ends. The CDR3 reads CSVAGSSGETQYF. The CDR3 DNA reads TGCAGCGTCGCGGGGTCCTCGGGGGAGACCCAGTACTTC.

This clonotype is labeled medium-sized. CDR3 in amino acids: CASSSRAVGSLNTGELFF. CDR3 DNA: TGTGCCAGCAGCTCGAGGGCCGTGGGGTCCTTGAACACCGGGGAGCTGTTTTTT. The chain has TRBV7-9 and TRBJ2-2, with D perhaps matching TRBD2 (5 bases). Germline V gene lookup returns CDR1 SEHNR and CDR2 FQNEAQ (reference sequence). The CDR3 sequence is 18 residues long. Trimming shortened V by 4 bases and J by 1 base, and 19 bases separated the two germline ends.